This T cell receptor beta chain derives from a study of early T cells in non-severe SARS-CoV-2 infection (dated by TCRdb to about 2021). Turning to the overall study: TCR sequencing used bulk RNA from unsorted whole blood, so alpha and beta chains could not be paired.

General conclusions and limits of the study: Matching against VDJdb was skewed toward anti-spike CD8 responses, likely underestimated virus-specific expansions, and missed private and CD4 specificities.

Of note for this clonotype: What antigen it recognizes has not been identified. Per-base qualities were not stored, and no clone one base away is much larger.

This was a case-control study nested in a cohort of healthcare workers in London, UK, who had nasopharyngeal swab PCR tests and blood samples taken every week. Healthcare workers were recruited between 23 and 31 March 2020, during the week of the UK lockdown, and were followed weekly for up to about 15 weeks. Preparation of the library involved 5' RACE. The instrument given in TCRdb is NextSeq 500. In the TCR library protocol, unique molecular identifiers were attached to individual cDNA molecules to correct for PCR bias and sequencing error. Both TCR alpha and beta chains were sequenced, and tight co-correlation was observed between alpha and beta sequence abundances in each sample. The paper's processing steps were these. Decombinator V4 was used to perform V gene, J gene and CDR3 annotation of TCR sequences. Expanded TCRs were defined as changing significantly between any two time points under a Poisson model with p below 0.0001. TCR abundances were normalised to the total number of TCRs sequenced per sample and expressed as counts per million. TRAV1-2 paired with TRAJ12, TRAJ20 or TRAJ33 defined MAIT TCRs, while TRAV10 paired with TRAJ18 defined iNKT TCRs. A search of VDJdb, accessed on 1 November 2021, was run for TCRs annotated to CMV, EBV and SARS-CoV-2, with TCRs annotated for multiple antigens excluded. The public reads were reanalyzed by TCRdb: fastp trimming at Q25, MiXCR alignment, in-frame beta chains only. Every entry covers one CDR3 protein and lists the most common genes and DNA from its rows. In this record, the V and J calls reflect TCRdb's handling and not the investigators' own analysis. The sample table records 55,000 to 70,000 distinct CDR3 sequences; roughly an eighth of these occur just once. The top ten clones comprise around 1.7% of the sample.

The trim is 2 bases for V and 4 bases for J, with a gap of 6 bases between the germline ends. Sequences SEHNR (CDR1) and FQNEAQ (CDR2) are obtained from the germline V gene (reference sequence). Spanning cysteine to phenylalanine, the CDR3 consists of 13 amino acids. The kept DNA is CDR3 alone, 39 bases in frame from the first base. This receptor was taken from an adult who was a healthcare worker with PCR-confirmed SARS-CoV-2 infection or an uninfected control (not recorded which). The sample consisted of whole blood. The chain joins TRBV7-9 to TRBJ1-3; no D segment can be confidently identified. The CDR3: CASSLMGGNTIYF. Read as DNA, the sequence is TGTGCCAGCAGCTTAATGGGGGGAAACACCATATATTTT.